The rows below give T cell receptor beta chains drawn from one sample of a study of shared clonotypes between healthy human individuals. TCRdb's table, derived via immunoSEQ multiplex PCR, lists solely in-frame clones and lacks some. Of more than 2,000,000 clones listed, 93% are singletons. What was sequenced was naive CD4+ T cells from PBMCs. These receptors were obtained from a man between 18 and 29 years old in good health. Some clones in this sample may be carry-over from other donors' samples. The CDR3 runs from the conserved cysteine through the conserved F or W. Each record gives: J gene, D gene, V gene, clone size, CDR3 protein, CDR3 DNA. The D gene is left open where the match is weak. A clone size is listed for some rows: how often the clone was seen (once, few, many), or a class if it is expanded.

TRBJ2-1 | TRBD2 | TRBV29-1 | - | CSVEASFSGRIGEQFF | TGCAGCGTTGAAGCGTCTTTTAGCGGGAGAATTGGTGAGCAGTTCTTC
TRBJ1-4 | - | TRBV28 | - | CASTFGTLGGKLFF | TGTGCCAGCACCTTTGGAACTCTAGGGGGAAAACTGTTTTTT
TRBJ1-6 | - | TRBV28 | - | CASSLSYWNSPLHF | TGTGCCAGCAGTTTATCCTACTGGAATTCACCCCTCCACTTT
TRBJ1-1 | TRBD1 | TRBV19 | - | CASSTPQGAIAFF | TGTGCCAGTAGTACCCCACAGGGGGCTATCGCTTTCTTT
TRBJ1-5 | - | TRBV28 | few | CASTTGRLQPQHF | TGTGCCAGCACTACAGGGAGGCTTCAGCCCCAGCATTTT
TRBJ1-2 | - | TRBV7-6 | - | CASSLGGLAQGYTF | TGTGCCAGCAGCTTGGGTGGCCTTGCGCAAGGCTACACCTTC
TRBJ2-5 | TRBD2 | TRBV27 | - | CASRLAGVETQYF | TGTGCCAGCCGACTAGCGGGAGTCGAGACCCAGTACTTC
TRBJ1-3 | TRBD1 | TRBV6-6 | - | CASSYSLRGLGNTIYF | TGTGCCAGCAGTTACTCACTCAGGGGGCTAGGAAACACCATATATTTT
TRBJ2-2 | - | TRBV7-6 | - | CASSLAYGVRELFF | TGTGCCAGCAGCTTAGCGTACGGGGTCCGGGAGCTGTTTTTT
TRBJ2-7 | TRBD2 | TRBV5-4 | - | CASSLEGSRASGSSYEQYF | TGTGCCAGCAGCTTGGAGGGAAGTAGGGCTAGCGGGAGTTCCTACGAGCAGTACTTC
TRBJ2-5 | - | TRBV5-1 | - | CASSGLLPETQYF | TGCGCCAGCAGCGGGTTGTTACCGGAGACCCAGTACTTC
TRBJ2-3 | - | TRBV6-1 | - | CASSDGGVGDTQYF | TGTGCCAGCAGTGATGGGGGTGTCGGGGATACGCAGTATTTT
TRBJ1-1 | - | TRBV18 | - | CASSPSGTNTEAFF | TGTGCCAGCTCACCATCCGGGACAAACACTGAAGCTTTCTTT
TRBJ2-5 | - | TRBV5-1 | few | CASSLLVGQETQYF | TGCGCCAGCAGCTTGCTGGTAGGTCAAGAGACCCAGTACTTC
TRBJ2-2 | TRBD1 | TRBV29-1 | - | CSASFRTGYTGELFF | TGCAGCGCTTCATTCCGGACAGGCTACACCGGGGAGCTGTTTTTT
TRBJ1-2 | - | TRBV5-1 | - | CASSLGPTNYGYTF | TGCGCCAGCAGCTTGGGGCCTACTAACTATGGCTACACCTTC
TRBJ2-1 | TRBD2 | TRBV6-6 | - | CASSYSPSGYNEQFF | TGTGCCAGCAGTTACTCGCCTAGCGGCTATAATGAGCAGTTCTTC
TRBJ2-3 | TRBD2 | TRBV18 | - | CASSLKTSGRTDTQYF | TGTGCCAGCTCACTTAAGACTAGCGGGAGAACAGATACGCAGTATTTT
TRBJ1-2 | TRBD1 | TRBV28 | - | CASAIPIGTDGYTF | TGTGCCAGCGCCATACCTATTGGGACAGATGGCTACACCTTC
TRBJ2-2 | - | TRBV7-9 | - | CASSLWSTGELFF | TGTGCCAGCAGCTTATGGTCAACCGGGGAGCTGTTTTTT
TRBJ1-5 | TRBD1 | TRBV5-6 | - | CASSLGTGWEPQHF | TGTGCCAGCAGCTTGGGGACAGGGTGGGAGCCCCAGCATTTT
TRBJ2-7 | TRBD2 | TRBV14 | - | CASSQGLPAGAYEQYF | TGTGCCAGCAGCCAAGGGTTACCAGCGGGAGCCTACGAGCAGTACTTC
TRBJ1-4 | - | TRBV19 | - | CASEPGRGVGFEKLFF | TGTGCCAGCGAACCGGGACGGGGTGTCGGCTTTGAAAAACTGTTTTTT
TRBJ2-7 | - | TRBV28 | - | CASSRWRAGQSSYEQYF | TGTGCCAGCAGCAGATGGCGTGCGGGACAGAGCTCCTACGAGCAGTACTTC
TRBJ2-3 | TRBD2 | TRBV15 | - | CATSRVAGGTDTQYF | TGTGCCACCAGCAGAGTAGCGGGGGGCACAGATACGCAGTATTTT
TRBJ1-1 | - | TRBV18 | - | CASSQITGSEAFF | TGTGCCAGCTCACAAATTACAGGCTCTGAAGCTTTCTTT
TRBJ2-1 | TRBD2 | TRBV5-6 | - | CASSFSGRALPLLYNEQFF | TGTGCCAGCAGCTTTAGCGGGAGGGCCCTACCTCTCCTCTACAATGAGCAGTTCTTC
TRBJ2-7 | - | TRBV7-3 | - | CASSLRGDHEQYF | TGTGCCAGCAGCTTACGCGGGGACCACGAGCAGTACTTC
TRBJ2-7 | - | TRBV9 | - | CASSVEPGTDEQYF | TGTGCCAGCAGCGTAGAGCCAGGGACGGACGAGCAGTACTTC